These 19 T cell receptor beta chains came from one sample sequenced in a study of tumor-infiltrating lymphocytes in primary liver carcinoma. Starting material of roughly 550 ng total RNA yielded TCR beta cDNA via a constant-region primer. Investigators got TCR beta libraries out of three nested multiplex PCR rounds, done with slightly modified ARM-PCR. For around 9 cycles apiece, the opening two PCR rounds ran with TRBV1-TRBV30 forward primers and a C-beta reverse primer. TCRdb independently ran MiXCR on the multiplex PCR reads; one entry per CDR3 protein. Here the sample spans some 94,000 distinct CDR3 sequences, roughly 69% being singletons. Co-extraction of RNA and DNA was performed on about 19-33 mg of unsorted bulk tissue. Sequencing input: liver tumor tissue from sampling region 5. Documented subset: tumor region T5, tumor centre. The receptors here all came from a woman aged 55-69 years with primary liver carcinoma and hepatitis B virus infection.

With respect to this clonotype: Compared with germline, one end of the junction differs, possibly owing to a read error. The chain recombines TRBV18 with TRBJ2-7, with TRBD1 matching over 7 bases. This CDR3 has 14 residues. Germline CDR1 KGHSH, CDR2 LQKENI. The CDR3 DNA reads TGCGCCAGCTCACCACCTCAGGGGGCCTACGAGCAGTACTTC. It translates to CASSPPQGAYEQYF.

This clonotype was seen a few times. Being one base from a much bigger clone, this may be a read error. The chain joins TRBV28 to TRBJ1-6; D is unclear. V was clipped by 9 bases and J by 7 bases, with 13 bases between them. The CDR3 is 13 amino acids. Germline CDR1 and CDR2: MDHEN and SYDVKM. The CDR3 loop is CARRDTLNSPLHF. CDR3 DNA: TGTGCCAGACGAGACACCTTGAATTCACCCCTCCACTTT. Filled out from reference TRBV28 and TRBJ1-6, the complete variable domain reads DVKVTQSSRYLVKRTGEKVFLECVQDMDHENMFWYRQDPGLGLRLIYFSYDVKMKEKGDIPEGYSVSREKKERFSLILESASTNQTSMYLCARRDTLNSPLHFGNGTRLTVT.

This clonotype was detected a few times. This may stem from a read error, because a much larger clone lies one nucleotide away. This chain connects TRBV12-3 or TRBV12-4 to TRBJ2-3; tentatively, D is TRBD2 (6 bases). The V end lost 2 bases, the J end lost 3 bases, and 15 bases lay between the germline ends. The CDR3 totals 16 residues. The CDR3 sequence: CASSLLSSAGTDTQYF. The CDR3 bases are TGTGCCAGCAGTTTACTGTCTAGCGCAGGTACAGATACGCAGTATTTT.

This clonotype was detected only a few times. Compared with germline, one end of the junction differs, possibly owing to a read error. The chain joins TRBV30 to TRBJ1-1, with a weak D call TRBD1 (6 bases). From germline, CDR1 is GTSNPN and CDR2 SVGIG (reference sequence). The CDR3 totals 11 residues. CDR3 sequence: CAWSLTGLALF. The CDR3 bases are TGTGCCTGGAGTCTTACAGGGTTGGCTTTATTT.

As concerns this clonotype: This sequence may be a read error, since a much larger clone differs from it by one base. The chain couples TRBV28 to TRBJ2-2, with 7 bases matching TRBD1. CDR1 and CDR2 (germline): MDHEN, SYDVKM. V gave up 6 bases and J gave up 5 bases; unmatched junction bases: 3. The CDR3 is 13 residues long. The CDR3 loop is CASRLQGTGELFF. CDR3 bases: TGTGCCAGCAGGCTACAGGGGACCGGGGAGCTGTTTTTT. The complete variable domain, with remaining parts taken from reference TRBV28 and TRBJ2-2, reads DVKVTQSSRYLVKRTGEKVFLECVQDMDHENMFWYRQDPGLGLRLIYFSYDVKMKEKGDIPEGYSVSREKKERFSLILESASTNQTSMYLCASRLQGTGELFFGEGSRLTVL.

A word on this clonotype: A junction boundary mismatches the germline segment, possibly from a read error. This chain links TRBV5-1 with TRBJ2-5; D uncertain. Germline CDR1 is SGHRS and CDR2 is YFSETQ. This CDR3 comprises 11 residues. The CDR3 region is CASCLEEIQYF. Written as DNA, the CDR3 is TGCGCCAGCTGCTTGGAAGAGATCCAGTACTTC.

For this clonotype: Its ends do not fully match the called genes, so a read error is possible. The V and J genes are TRBV5-6 and TRBJ2-2, with 9 nucleotides matching TRBD2. Germline lookup yields CDR1 SGHDT and CDR2 YYEEEE. CDR3 length: 17 amino acids. CDR3 nucleotides: TGTGGCAGCAGATCAGGTAGCGGGAGAAGTAACACCGGGGAGCTGTTTTTT. This translates into CGSRSGSGRSNTGELFF.

A word on this clonotype: A read error may produce the germline difference seen at one junction end. This sequence joins TRBV11-2 and TRBJ2-5; D may be TRBD1 (7 bases). Germline V gives CDR1 SGHAT, CDR2 FQNNGV. The CDR3 loop spans 11 amino acids. For the CDR3, the DNA is TGTATCAGCAGCCCAGGGGGGACCCAGTATTTC. Amino acids: CISSPGGTQYF.

For this clonotype: This clone may be a read error of a much larger clone one base away. V and J are TRBV12-3 or TRBV12-4 and TRBJ1-4; 7 nucleotides line up with TRBD1. The CDR3 contains 16 residues. The CDR3 coding sequence is TGTGCCGGCAGAGGTCGGACAGGACGACATAATGAAAAACTGTTTTTT. This gives the protein CAGRGRTGRHNEKLFF.

The chain links TRBV30 to TRBJ2-1, with 9 bases that match TRBD2. The germline CDR1 and CDR2 sequences are GTSNPN and SVGIG (reference sequence). The CDR3 extends over 14 amino acids. J was trimmed by 7 bases and V by 5 bases; bases with no gene match: 9. CDR3 sequence: CAWGSGTSINEQFF. CDR3 DNA sequence: TGTGCCTGGGGCTCCGGGACTAGCATAAATGAGCAGTTCTTC. The entire variable domain, with the rest obtained from reference TRBV30 and TRBJ2-1, is as follows: SQTIHQWPATLVQPVGSPLSLECTVEGTSNPNLYWYRQAAGRGLQLLFYSVGIGQISSEVPQNLSASRPQDRQFILSSKKLLLSDSGFYLCAWGSGTSINEQFFGPGTRLTVL.

For this clonotype: One end of the junction does not line up with germline, which may come from a read error. V is TRBV5-1 and J is TRBJ2-1; no definite D call. The length of the CDR3 is 16 residues. Germline CDR1 reads SGHRS; CDR2 reads YFSETQ. DNA for the CDR3: TGCGCCTGCAGCTTCCTAGGTACAGTCGCCTACAATGAGCAGTTCTTC. Its translation: CACSFLGTVAYNEQFF.

This chain joins TRBV30 and TRBJ2-3; the D is unclear. The CDR3 contains 15 residues. V lost 0 bases to trimming and J lost 5 bases, with 15 bases between them. CDR1 and CDR2 (germline): GTSNPN, SVGIG (reference sequence). This CDR3 reads CAWSVRLTHGDTQYF. The CDR3 DNA is TGTGCCTGGAGTGTACGACTCACCCATGGAGATACGCAGTATTTT.

This clonotype was seen once. This could be a read error, since a much larger clone is one nucleotide away. The conserved closing phenylalanine or tryptophan is absent in this CDR3, likely reflecting a read error. This chain's CDR3 is CASSYGPELAGGGETQYI. The CDR3 region has the DNA TGTGCCAGCAGCTACGGACCCGAACTAGCGGGAGGTGGAGAGACCCAGTACATC. This chain joins TRBV5-8 and TRBJ2-5, with TRBD2 identical over 12 bases. CDR1 SGHTS and CDR2 YDEGEE come from the germline V gene. The CDR3 is 18 residues long. V dropped 3 bases and J dropped 4; count of bases not matched to a gene: 13.

The gene calls are TRBV28 and TRBJ1-1; unclear D gene. The CDR3 has 12 amino acids. In germline, CDR1 is MDHEN, CDR2 SYDVKM. Trimming shortened V by 11 bases and J by 3 bases, and 13 bases separated the two germline ends. The CDR3 spells CAGSRVDTEAFF. CDR3 bases: TGTGCCGGTTCACGGGTGGACACTGAAGCTTTCTTT.

About this clonotype itself: The junction and the germline gene differ at one end; a read error may be behind it. V usage is TRBV4-2 and J usage is TRBJ2-3; TRBD2 aligns across 10 bases. The germline gives CDR1 LGHNA, CDR2 YNFKEQ. This CDR3 region has 16 residues. The CDR3 region is CASSQELAGLTDTQYF. CDR3 bases: TGTGCCAGCAGCCAAGAACTAGCGGGACTCACAGATACGCAGTATTTC.

This clonotype has just a few counts. A much larger clone lies one base from this, so it may be a read error. V is TRBV7-8 and J is TRBJ1-5; D is possibly TRBD1 (5 bases). Trimming removed 2 bases at V and 9 bases at J, with 17 bases between. CDR1 and CDR2 from the germline V gene are SGHVS and FQNEAQ. The CDR3 loop spans 15 amino acids. CDR3 in amino acids: CASSLSGQISRPQHF. The CDR3, as DNA: TGTGCCAGCAGCTTATCAGGGCAGATTTCCCGGCCCCAGCATTTT.

Worth noting for this clonotype: A read error may produce the germline difference seen at one junction end. The chain has TRBV15 and TRBJ2-1; 13 bases map to TRBD2. The germline CDR1 and CDR2 sequences are LNHNV and YYDKDF (reference sequence). The CDR3 has 17 residues. Here the CDR3 reads CATSRGTSGGTYNGQFF. CDR3 bases: TGTGCCACCAGCAGAGGGACTAGCGGGGGAACCTACAATGGGCAGTTCTTC. Drawing the rest from reference TRBV15 and TRBJ2-1, the complete variable domain is DAMVIQNPRYQVTQFGKPVTLSCSQTLNHNVMYWYQQKSSQAPKLLFHYYDKDFNNEADTPDNFQSRRPNTSFCFLDIRSPGLGDTAMYLCATSRGTSGGTYNGQFFGPGTRLTVL.

The table lists this clonotype with a few counts. V gene TRBV28 combines with J gene TRBJ2-3, with 12 bases that match TRBD2. Germline CDR1 and CDR2: MDHEN and SYDVKM. The ends lost 4 bases at V and 5 bases at J; junction bases unmatched: 7. The CDR3 has 16 residues. CDR3 nucleotides: TGTGCCAGCAGTTCCCGACTAGCGGGAGAGGTAGATACGCAGTATTTT. Encoded protein: CASSSRLAGEVDTQYF. The full variable domain, completed using reference TRBV28 and TRBJ2-3, is DVKVTQSSRYLVKRTGEKVFLECVQDMDHENMFWYRQDPGLGLRLIYFSYDVKMKEKGDIPEGYSVSREKKERFSLILESASTNQTSMYLCASSSRLAGEVDTQYFGPGTRLTVL.

The chain uses TRBV6-1 and TRBJ2-3, with D possibly called TRBD1 or TRBD2 (5 bases each). This CDR3 spans 14 amino acids. Trimming took off 5 bases at V and 13 bases at J, with 22 bases between the two ends. The germline gives CDR1 MNHNS, CDR2 SASEGT. The CDR3 bases are TGTGCCAGCAGTCGGGACCACCCCACAGATACAAAGTATTTT. Translation: CASSRDHPTDTKYF.